This T cell receptor beta chain was sequenced for a study of vaccination and CD4 T cells after COVID-19. Across the study: Either the Pfizer-BioNTech BNT162b2 or Moderna mRNA-1273 vaccine was given as two doses. Once diagnosed, patients had post-COVID samples drawn a median 101 days later (range 35 to 161). Post-vaccination samples were procured at a median of roughly 76 days following dose two (range 14 to 241).

Treatment here: approximately nine-day PBMC culture with coronavirus spike peptide pools or control peptides (ViraFEST assay). This clonotype was detected a few times. Its antigen is currently unknown. Trimming left V 6 bases short and J 0 bases short, with 6 bases between. The CDR3 contains 14 residues. Per germline, CDR1 SNHLY and CDR2 FYNNEI. Cultured CD4+ T-cell DNA underwent Oncomine TCR Beta short-read sequencing. TCRdb passed the PCR reads through MiXCR, listing each CDR3 protein once. The repertoire has approximately 15,000 distinct CDR3 sequences, 30% of them found once; the top ten carry roughly 15%.

Specimen: cultured CD4+ T cells from blood. This receptor was identified in a human donor with COVID-19. The V and J genes are TRBV2 and TRBJ1-6; D may be TRBD1 (6 bases). As DNA, the CDR3 is TGTGCCAGCAGGGACAGCTCCTATAATTCACCCCTCCACTTT. Protein sequence: CASRDSSYNSPLHF.